This TCR beta chain derives from a study of CD8 T cells in Susac syndrome. Study findings and constraints: Regarding the TCR sequencing and HLA analysis, the study admitted that a relatively small number of individuals were involved.

On this clonotype: Its target is unknown.

The germline gives CDR1 SQVTM, CDR2 ANQGSEA. This CDR3 is 11 amino acids long. V was pared by 6 bases and J by 5 bases, with 10 bases between. Random hexamers served to reverse transcribe roughly 0.45 to 1 ug RNA. Amplification of TCR beta CDR3 spanned 54 Vbeta and 13 Jbeta via immunoSEQ multiplex PCR. In TCRdb, the immunoSEQ multiplex PCR reads were re-called with MiXCR into one record per CDR3 protein. The sample includes around 230,000 distinct CDR3 sequences, about 96% seen only once; the top ten take roughly 0.09%. Peripheral blood CD8+ and CD4+ T cells were profiled by TCR beta sequencing. Through negative isolation, CD4+ and CD8+ T cells were obtained, while TEMRA cells were enriched using FACS.

The clonotype originates from a human donor with multiple sclerosis. The chain employs TRBV29-1 and TRBJ1-1; tentative D call: TRBD1 (5 bases). The sequenced material came from CD4+ T cells from PBMCs. CDR3 residues: CSVYGGTEAFF. In nucleotides, the CDR3 is TGCAGCGTCTATGGGGGTACTGAAGCTTTCTTT.